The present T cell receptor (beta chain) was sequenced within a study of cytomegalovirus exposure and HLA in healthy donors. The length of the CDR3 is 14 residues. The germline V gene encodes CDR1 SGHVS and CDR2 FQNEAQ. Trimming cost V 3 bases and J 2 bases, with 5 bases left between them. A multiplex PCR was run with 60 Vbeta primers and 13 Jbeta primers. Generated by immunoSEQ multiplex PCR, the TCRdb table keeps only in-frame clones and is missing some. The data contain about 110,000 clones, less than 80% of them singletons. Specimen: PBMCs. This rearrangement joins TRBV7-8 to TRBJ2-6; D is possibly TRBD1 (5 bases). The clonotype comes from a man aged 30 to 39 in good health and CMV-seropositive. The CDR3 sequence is CASSLGPGANVLTF. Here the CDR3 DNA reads TGTGCCAGCAGCTTGGGGCCTGGGGCCAACGTCCTGACTTTC.